The 3 T cell receptor beta chains below all came from one sample that was sequenced in a study of blood T cell repertoires in COVID-19. Method: immunoSEQ multiplex PCR; TCRdb's copy keeps in-frame clones and lacks some. This table holds about 160,000 clones, roughly 90% found once. Sequencing input: peripheral blood. These receptors all stem from a man between 60 and 75 years old with acute or convalescent COVID-19.

The chain carries TRBV6-1 and TRBJ2-7; 8 nucleotides agree with TRBD2. The ends lost 7 bases at V and 0 bases at J; junction bases unmatched: 8. The CDR3 contains 15 residues. The germline V gene has CDR1 MNHNS and CDR2 SASEGT. The CDR3 here is CASTFGGGHSYEQYF. CDR3 nucleotides: TGTGCCAGCACTTTCGGGGGGGGCCACTCCTACGAGCAGTACTTC.

V usage is TRBV14 and J usage is TRBJ1-1; no firm D call. The CDR3 is 16 residues long. Looked up from germline, CDR1 is SGHDN and CDR2 is FVKESK. V gave up 4 bases and J gave up 1 base, with 16 bases separating them. CDR3 nucleotides: TGTGCCAGCAGCCTAGTAAGGCCCAGGTCGAACACTGAAGCTTTCTTT. It specifies CASSLVRPRSNTEAFF.

The CDR3 DNA reads as TGTGCCAGCAGCAGGGGGGCGAACACTGAAGCTTTCTTT. Amino acids: CASSRGANTEAFF. This chain uses TRBV12-3 or TRBV12-4 with TRBJ1-1, with TRBD1 matching 7 bases. The CDR3 totals 13 residues. The ends lost 6 bases at V and 1 base at J; junction bases unmatched: 2.